This is a list of T cell receptor beta chains from one sample in a study of cytomegalovirus exposure and HLA in healthy donors. The table came from immunoSEQ multiplex PCR; TCRdb's copy has only in-frame clones and leaves some out. The table records about 98,000 clones, roughly two thirds of them present only once. Source material: PBMCs. Receptors originate from a female donor in good health and CMV-seronegative. Both conserved end residues are part of each CDR3. Each record gives: V gene, clone size, D gene, J gene, CDR3 DNA, CDR3 protein. The D gene is left open where the match is weak. Only some rows state a clone size, as once, few, many or a class for expanded clones.

V gene: TRBV1; clone size: -; D gene: -; J gene: TRBJ2-3; CDR3 DNA: TGCACCGCCCGGTGGGCGGGAGGCCCTAGCACAGATACGCAGTATTTT; CDR3 protein: CTARWAGGPSTDTQYF
V gene: TRBV30; clone size: -; D gene: -; J gene: TRBJ2-7; CDR3 DNA: TGTGCCTGGACCCGGGGGGCGGGCTACGAGCAGTACTTC; CDR3 protein: CAWTRGAGYEQYF
V gene: TRBV29-1; clone size: -; D gene: TRBD1; J gene: TRBJ1-3; CDR3 DNA: TGCAGCGTGATAGACAGGGGACCTGGAAACACCATATATTTT; CDR3 protein: CSVIDRGPGNTIYF
V gene: TRBV11-3; clone size: -; D gene: -; J gene: TRBJ2-7; CDR3 DNA: TGTGCCAGCAGCTTAAGTAGCGCCGAGCAGTACTTC; CDR3 protein: CASSLSSAEQYF
V gene: TRBV30; clone size: -; D gene: TRBD2; J gene: TRBJ2-1; CDR3 DNA: TGTGCCTGGAGCGGAGGACTAGCGGGTCACAATGAGCAGTTCTTC; CDR3 protein: CAWSGGLAGHNEQFF
V gene: TRBV28; clone size: -; D gene: TRBD2; J gene: TRBJ2-3; CDR3 DNA: TGTGCCAGCAGTCCCCTCAGCGGGAGGGGGCGAGATACGCAGTATTTT; CDR3 protein: CASSPLSGRGRDTQYF
V gene: TRBV6-1; clone size: medium-sized; D gene: -; J gene: TRBJ2-6; CDR3 DNA: TGTGCCAGCAGTGAATCGACAGGTACTGGGGCCAACGTCCTGACTTTC; CDR3 protein: CASSESTGTGANVLTF
V gene: TRBV27; clone size: once; D gene: TRBD1; J gene: TRBJ1-5; CDR3 DNA: TGTGCCAGCAGTCCCCGGACAGGGGGGATAAGGGCGCAGCCCCAGCATTTT; CDR3 protein: CASSPRTGGIRAQPQHF
V gene: TRBV4-2; clone size: few; D gene: -; J gene: TRBJ2-4; CDR3 DNA: TGTGCCAGCAGCCAAGAGATTACAGTGTCCAAAAACATTCAGTACTTC; CDR3 protein: CASSQEITVSKNIQYF
V gene: TRBV30; clone size: -; D gene: -; J gene: TRBJ1-4; CDR3 DNA: TGTGCCTGGGGGCGCGGGAGAACTAATGAAAAACTGTTTTTT; CDR3 protein: CAWGRGRTNEKLFF
V gene: TRBV7-2; clone size: -; D gene: TRBD1; J gene: TRBJ1-3; CDR3 DNA: TGTGCCAGCAGCTTACAGACAGGGTACTCTGGAAACACCATATATTTT; CDR3 protein: CASSLQTGYSGNTIYF
V gene: TRBV25-1; clone size: -; D gene: -; J gene: TRBJ2-3; CDR3 DNA: TGTGCCAGCAGTCTTTCAGCGGTATCCACAGATACGCAGTATTTT; CDR3 protein: CASSLSAVSTDTQYF
V gene: TRBV5-1; clone size: few; D gene: -; J gene: TRBJ2-7; CDR3 DNA: TGCGCCAGCAGCTTGGACAGGTCGGGCCGGTACGAGCAGTACTTC; CDR3 protein: CASSLDRSGRYEQYF
V gene: TRBV19; clone size: -; D gene: -; J gene: TRBJ1-1; CDR3 DNA: TGTGCCAGTACGTTCGGTGACACTGAAGCTTTCTTT; CDR3 protein: CASTFGDTEAFF
V gene: TRBV28; clone size: -; D gene: TRBD1; J gene: TRBJ1-1; CDR3 DNA: TGTGCCAGCAGTACGGTCGGGACAGGGGTAGCTTTCTTT; CDR3 protein: CASSTVGTGVAFF
V gene: TRBV5-1; clone size: once; D gene: -; J gene: TRBJ1-5; CDR3 DNA: TGCGCCAGCAGCTTGGGAGGGAGGCAGCCCCAGCATTTT; CDR3 protein: CASSLGGRQPQHF
V gene: TRBV2; clone size: -; D gene: TRBD1; J gene: TRBJ1-2; CDR3 DNA: TGTGCCAGCAGTGACGGCGACAGGGGGAGGGATGGCTACACCTTC; CDR3 protein: CASSDGDRGRDGYTF
V gene: TRBV9; clone size: -; D gene: -; J gene: TRBJ2-1; CDR3 DNA: TGTGCCAGCGCGGGTGTCTCCTACAATGAGCAGTTCTTC; CDR3 protein: CASAGVSYNEQFF
V gene: TRBV6-1; clone size: few; D gene: TRBD1; J gene: TRBJ1-5; CDR3 DNA: TGTGCCAGCAGACGACTGAGGGGGCTTCAGCCCCAGCATTTT; CDR3 protein: CASRRLRGLQPQHF
V gene: TRBV19; clone size: -; D gene: TRBD2; J gene: TRBJ2-1; CDR3 DNA: TGTGCCAGTCATTTGGGCCGGGACTACCTCTACAATGAGCAGTTCTTC; CDR3 protein: CASHLGRDYLYNEQFF
V gene: TRBV5-1; clone size: -; D gene: -; J gene: TRBJ2-1; CDR3 DNA: TGCGCCAGCAGCTTACAGGGTGGGGACAATGAGCAGTTCTTC; CDR3 protein: CASSLQGGDNEQFF
V gene: TRBV6-5; clone size: -; D gene: -; J gene: TRBJ2-1; CDR3 DNA: TGTGCCAGCAGAAATTACGGGAATCGGCTCAATGAGCAGTTCTTC; CDR3 protein: CASRNYGNRLNEQFF
V gene: TRBV4-1; clone size: -; D gene: -; J gene: TRBJ1-1; CDR3 DNA: TGCGCCAGCAGCCAAGTTATAGGGGAAAACACTGAAGCTTTCTTT; CDR3 protein: CASSQVIGENTEAFF
V gene: TRBV20-1; clone size: -; D gene: -; J gene: TRBJ1-5; CDR3 DNA: TGCAGCGTCCGCCTACATCAGCCCCAGCATTTT; CDR3 protein: CSVRLHQPQHF
V gene: TRBV7-9; clone size: -; D gene: -; J gene: TRBJ2-5; CDR3 DNA: TGTGCCAGCAGCCTCCCAGGCCAAGAGACCCAGTACTTC; CDR3 protein: CASSLPGQETQYF
V gene: TRBV7-3; clone size: -; D gene: -; J gene: TRBJ2-6; CDR3 DNA: TGTGCCAGCAGCTTAGGTGTCCCGACACCCTCTGGGGCCAACGTCCTAACTTTC; CDR3 protein: CASSLGVPTPSGANVLTF
V gene: TRBV6-5; clone size: -; D gene: -; J gene: TRBJ1-1; CDR3 DNA: TGTGCCAGCAGGAGGAATTTCAGGGGAGACACTGAAGCTTTCTTT; CDR3 protein: CASRRNFRGDTEAFF
V gene: TRBV2; clone size: -; D gene: -; J gene: TRBJ1-5; CDR3 DNA: TGTGCCAGCACCGGGGCAGCAGGGGATAGTCAGCCCCAGCATTTT; CDR3 protein: CASTGAAGDSQPQHF
V gene: TRBV7-9; clone size: -; D gene: -; J gene: TRBJ2-7; CDR3 DNA: TGTGCCAGCAGCTTAGACTGGCAGGAACACGAGCAGTACTTC; CDR3 protein: CASSLDWQEHEQYF
V gene: TRBV9; clone size: -; D gene: -; J gene: TRBJ1-2; CDR3 DNA: TGTGCCAGCAGCGCCTCGGCGACATCCTATGGCTACACCTTC; CDR3 protein: CASSASATSYGYTF
V gene: TRBV14; clone size: -; D gene: -; J gene: TRBJ1-6; CDR3 DNA: TGTGCCAGCAGGCGTATAAAAGGGAGGGATATTTGTAATTCACCCCTCCACTTT; CDR3 protein: CASRRIKGRDICNSPLHF
V gene: TRBV18; clone size: -; D gene: -; J gene: TRBJ1-1; CDR3 DNA: TGTGCCAGCTCCGCTGGGGGGGCGAACACTGAAGCTTTCTTT; CDR3 protein: CASSAGGANTEAFF
V gene: TRBV19; clone size: -; D gene: TRBD1; J gene: TRBJ1-4; CDR3 DNA: TGTGCCAGTAGTATAGATGAGGGGGCGAGTGAAAAACTGTTTTTT; CDR3 protein: CASSIDEGASEKLFF
V gene: TRBV7-2; clone size: -; D gene: TRBD1; J gene: TRBJ1-4; CDR3 DNA: TGTGCCAGCAGCTTGACAGGGAGGAATGAAAAACTGTTTTTT; CDR3 protein: CASSLTGRNEKLFF
V gene: TRBV5-4; clone size: -; D gene: -; J gene: TRBJ1-2; CDR3 DNA: TGTGCCAGCAGCTTGGAAACGGGGAACTATGGCTACACCTTC; CDR3 protein: CASSLETGNYGYTF
V gene: TRBV18; clone size: few; D gene: TRBD1; J gene: TRBJ2-7; CDR3 DNA: TGTGCCAGCTCACGTGGACAGGGGATAGGCGAGCAGTACTTC; CDR3 protein: CASSRGQGIGEQYF
V gene: TRBV6-6; clone size: few; D gene: TRBD2; J gene: TRBJ2-1; CDR3 DNA: TGTGCCAGCGGACTAGCGGGGGACAATGAGCAGTTCTTC; CDR3 protein: CASGLAGDNEQFF
V gene: TRBV7-8; clone size: few; D gene: -; J gene: TRBJ2-2; CDR3 DNA: TGTGCCAGCAGCCCCCACTTGAACACCGGGGAGCTGTTTTTT; CDR3 protein: CASSPHLNTGELFF
V gene: TRBV7-8; clone size: -; D gene: -; J gene: TRBJ2-7; CDR3 DNA: TGTGCCAGCAGTAAAAGGCGGGATGGCGAGCAGTACTTC; CDR3 protein: CASSKRRDGEQYF
V gene: TRBV28; clone size: -; D gene: TRBD1; J gene: TRBJ1-2; CDR3 DNA: TGTGCCAGCAGTTCAACAGGGGATGGCTACACCTTC; CDR3 protein: CASSSTGDGYTF
V gene: TRBV7-8; clone size: -; D gene: -; J gene: TRBJ1-2; CDR3 DNA: TGTGCCAGCAGCTTATCAGGGCGGAATGGCTACACCTTC; CDR3 protein: CASSLSGRNGYTF
V gene: TRBV6-5; clone size: few; D gene: TRBD1; J gene: TRBJ2-7; CDR3 DNA: TGTGCCAGCAGTGCCCCCAGGGACAGGGAGCACGAGCAGTACTTC; CDR3 protein: CASSAPRDREHEQYF
V gene: TRBV7-9; clone size: -; D gene: -; J gene: TRBJ1-2; CDR3 DNA: TGTGCCAGCAGCCCTGACAGTCCCTCTAACTATGGCTACACCTTC; CDR3 protein: CASSPDSPSNYGYTF
V gene: TRBV10-2; clone size: -; D gene: -; J gene: TRBJ1-1; CDR3 DNA: TGCGCCAGCAGTGAACACAACACTGAAGCTTTCTTT; CDR3 protein: CASSEHNTEAFF
V gene: TRBV6-1; clone size: few; D gene: TRBD2; J gene: TRBJ2-7; CDR3 DNA: TGTGCCAGCCACCTAGCGGGGGCCTACGAGCAGTACTTC; CDR3 protein: CASHLAGAYEQYF
V gene: TRBV18; clone size: -; D gene: TRBD1; J gene: TRBJ1-1; CDR3 DNA: TGTGCCAGCTCACCATGGGACAGGGGAGACACTGAAGCTTTCTTT; CDR3 protein: CASSPWDRGDTEAFF